The 30 T cell receptor beta chains below were found in one sample sequenced in a study of control samples from healthy donors and cancer patients. Data came from immunoSEQ multiplex PCR; TCRdb stores just in-frame clones and leaves some out. This sample has about 410,000 clones, with around nine tenths found just once. Sequencing used PBMCs. The receptors originated from a man in his forties with head and neck cancer.

The chain joins TRBV30 to TRBJ1-1; D not certain. Germline CDR1 and CDR2: GTSNPN and SVGIG (reference sequence). The CDR3 runs 15 residues. Trimming took off 8 bases at V and 0 bases at J, with 19 bases between the two ends. The CDR3 DNA reads as TGTGCCCGAAAAGGGCCCGGACTCATGAACACTGAAGCTTTCTTT. As protein: CARKGPGLMNTEAFF.

The DNA of the CDR3 is TGTGCCAGCAGTTACGGCGTTCGGGGAAATCGGGAGACCCAGTACTTC. Translating gives CASSYGVRGNRETQYF. This rearrangement joins TRBV6-2 or TRBV6-3 to TRBJ2-5, with D possibly TRBD2 on 5 matching bases. With 2 bases removed from V and 5 bases from J, the gap between germline ends came to 18 bases. The CDR3 has 16 residues. Germline CDR1 and CDR2: MNHEY and SVGEGT.

The chain is built from TRBV11-1 and TRBJ2-7; TRBD1 matches 10 bases. From germline, CDR1 is SGHAT and CDR2 FQDESV (reference sequence). Unmatched junction bases numbered 7, after V lost 8 bases and J lost 0 bases. The CDR3 is 15 residues long. The CDR3 DNA reads TGTGCCAGCGTTAAGGACAGGGGGAGCTCCTACGAGCAGTACTTC. Its protein is CASVKDRGSSYEQYF.

The rearrangement joins TRBV29-1 to TRBJ2-3; D might be TRBD1 or TRBD2, each matching 6 bases. The CDR3 runs 15 residues. The V gene lost 6 bases and the J gene lost 2 bases, with 18 bases spanning the gap. Germline V lookup: CDR1 SQVTM, CDR2 ANQGSEA. This CDR3 is CSVEEGGPSTDTQYF. CDR3 nucleotide sequence: TGCAGCGTGGAGGAGGGGGGCCCATCCACAGATACGCAGTATTTT.

J is TRBJ1-4 and V is TRBV7-2; 7 nucleotides line up with TRBD1. The CDR3 covers 13 residues. From germline, CDR1 is SGHTA and CDR2 FQGNSA. Trimming at V came to 4 bases and at J to 14 bases, leaving 10 bases not matched to a gene. The CDR3 spells CASSSDVRGRLFF. The CDR3 DNA reads TGTGCCAGCAGCTCCGATGTCAGGGGGAGGCTGTTTTTT.

V is TRBV3-1 (or the pseudogene TRBV3-2) and J is TRBJ2-2, with D hard to call. From germline, CDR1 is LGHDT and CDR2 YNNKEL (reference sequence). This CDR3 is built from 16 residues. The V end lost 0 bases, the J end lost 3 bases, and 11 bases lay between the germline ends. The CDR3 DNA is TGTGCCAGCAGCCAAGATCGCGGTTTATACACCGGGGAGCTGTTTTTT. It yields the protein CASSQDRGLYTGELFF.

This chain joins TRBV6-6 and TRBJ1-4, with D perhaps TRBD1 (6 bases). This CDR3 comprises 18 residues. V was trimmed by 6 bases and J by 8 bases, leaving 28 bases between them. Germline V lookup: CDR1 MNHNY, CDR2 SVGAGI (reference sequence). This CDR3 reads CASSRKLLAGAWEEKLFF. The CDR3 DNA follows: TGTGCCAGCAGCCGAAAATTACTCGCAGGGGCCTGGGAAGAAAAACTGTTTTTT.

The J gene is TRBJ2-1, the V gene TRBV11-3; a possible D gene is TRBD1 (6 bases). Trimming removed 5 bases from V and 0 bases from J, with 17 bases in between. This CDR3 spans 17 amino acids. CDR1 is SGHNT and CDR2 is YENEEA in the germline V gene. The DNA of the CDR3 is TGTGCCAGCAGCCAAGTATTCGACAGGCTCTCCTACAATGAGCAGTTCTTC. Its translation: CASSQVFDRLSYNEQFF.

The chain combines TRBV6-5 with TRBJ1-1, with 9 bases matching TRBD1. CDR3 length: 15 residues. Trimming took 10 bases from V and 0 from J; bases not matched to a gene: 9. The germline V gene encodes CDR1 MNHEY and CDR2 SVGAGI. The CDR3 is CATQDRGRLNTEAFF. Written as DNA, the CDR3 is TGTGCCACTCAGGACAGGGGAAGACTGAACACTGAAGCTTTCTTT.

V is TRBV30 and J is TRBJ2-3; TRBD2 is a possible D gene (6 bases). The CDR3 extends over 14 amino acids. CDR1 is GTSNPN, CDR2 SVGIG, per germline (reference sequence). The V gene lost 0 bases and the J gene lost 7 bases, with 14 bases spanning the gap. The CDR3 DNA reads TGTGCCTGGAGTGTGGGGGGAGTTACGAATACGCAGTATTTT. Translated, it gives CAWSVGGVTNTQYF.

In nucleotides, the CDR3 is TGTGCCAGTAGTGCTCGGCAGACTGAAGCTTTCTTT. Translation: CASSARQTEAFF. The rearrangement uses TRBV19 and TRBJ1-1; D is undetermined. The CDR3 extends over 12 amino acids. Germline V lookup: CDR1 LNHDA, CDR2 SQIVND (reference sequence). Trimming stripped 5 bases from V and 5 bases from J, with 9 bases between.

This clone is a singleton in its sample. The V call is TRBV3-1 (or the pseudogene TRBV3-2), the J call TRBJ2-1, with 9 bases lining up with TRBD2. This CDR3 is 16 amino acids long. Germline V gene sequence: CDR1 LGHDT, CDR2 YNNKEL (reference sequence). After removal of 1 base from V and 9 bases from J, the junction contained 10 bases not matched to a gene. CDR3 coding DNA: TGTGCCAGCAGCCAAGTATTTGGCGGGGGGGCCCCTGAGCAGTTCTTC. This gives the protein CASSQVFGGGAPEQFF.

The rearrangement links TRBV28 to TRBJ2-7, with a weak D call TRBD1 (6 bases). The CDR3 totals 14 residues. From germline, CDR1 is MDHEN and CDR2 SYDVKM. With 7 bases removed from V and 3 bases from J, the gap between germline ends came to 16 bases. As DNA, the CDR3 is TGTGCCAGCATCTCGAGGGGGACCCGCTACGAGCAGTACTTC. Its translation is CASISRGTRYEQYF.

V and J are TRBV20-1 and TRBJ1-2, with D unclear. This CDR3 contains 11 residues. From germline, CDR1 is DFQATT and CDR2 SNEGSKA (reference sequence). V was trimmed by 1 base and J by 4 bases, leaving 4 bases between them. The CDR3 spells CSARGIYGYTF. CDR3 DNA: TGCAGTGCTAGAGGAATCTATGGCTACACCTTC.

This clone was found a few times. This chain connects TRBV19 to TRBJ1-2; possible D gene TRBD1, 6 bases. The V end was cut by 1 base, the J end by 6 bases, with 15 bases between. CDR3 size: 15 residues. The V gene's germline CDR1 is LNHDA and CDR2 SQIVND (reference sequence). The CDR3: CASSIARGAQDGYTF. CDR3 DNA: TGTGCCAGTAGTATAGCCCGGGGGGCGCAGGATGGCTACACCTTC.

This sequence joins TRBV7-9 and TRBJ2-1, with 7 bases fitting TRBD2. CDR1 SEHNR and CDR2 FQNEAQ come from the germline V gene (reference sequence). The CDR3 runs 15 residues. Trimming took 1 base from V and 6 from J; bases not matched to a gene: 6. In nucleotides, the CDR3 is TGTGCCAGCAGCTTAGTGGCTGCGGGGGTCAATGAGCAGTTCTTC. Its translation is CASSLVAAGVNEQFF.

The chain combines TRBV20-1 with TRBJ2-1; 9 bases line up with TRBD2. This CDR3 comprises 14 residues. After removal of 3 bases from V and 3 bases from J, the junction contained 3 bases not matched to a gene. Germline CDR1 is DFQATT and CDR2 is SNEGSKA (reference sequence). The CDR3 sequence is CSASLSGGYNEQFF. The CDR3 DNA is TGCAGTGCTAGTCTTAGCGGGGGCTACAATGAGCAGTTCTTC.

The rearrangement joins TRBV12-3 or TRBV12-4 to TRBJ1-5; D not certain. The CDR3 has 11 amino acids. The ends were cut back, 1 base at V and 7 bases at J, with 2 bases in the middle. CDR3 nucleotide sequence: TGTGCCAGCAGTTTAGAGCAGCCCCAGCATTTT. This encodes CASSLEQPQHF.

The genes are TRBV10-1 and TRBJ2-3; 11 bases fit TRBD2. The V gene end was trimmed by 0 bases and the J gene end by 3 bases; junction bases not matched to a gene: 2. The CDR3 covers 16 residues. Germline CDR1 and CDR2: WNHNN and SYGVQD (reference sequence). In DNA, the CDR3 is TGCGCCAGCAGTGAGTCCACTAGCGGGGGAACAGATACGCAGTATTTT. This gives the protein CASSESTSGGTDTQYF.

V and J are TRBV2 and TRBJ1-1, with 8 bases lining up with TRBD1. Germline CDR1 SNHLY, CDR2 FYNNEI. V lost 8 bases to trimming and J lost 11 bases; unmatched junction nucleotides: 10. The CDR3 totals 12 residues. CDR3 DNA sequence: TGTGCCAGCGGTGGGAATAACAGGGGGGCTTTCTTT. Protein product: CASGGNNRGAFF.

This rearrangement joins TRBV9 to TRBJ1-2; D is unresolved. Germline values: CDR1 SGDLS, CDR2 YYNGEE. Trimming stripped 0 bases from V and 7 bases from J, with 16 bases between. This CDR3 region has 15 residues. The CDR3 reads CASSVEWSSPVGYTF. The CDR3 nucleotides are TGTGCCAGCAGCGTAGAGTGGTCCTCGCCGGTTGGCTACACCTTC.

This sequence joins TRBV27 and TRBJ1-4; TRBD1 is a possible D gene (6 bases). This CDR3 is 14 amino acids long. CDR1 and CDR2 from the germline V gene are MNHEY and SMNVEV (reference sequence). V shed 5 bases and J shed 8 bases, with 15 bases lying between them. Written as DNA, the CDR3 is TGTGCCAGCAGTCCTAACAGGGTCTGGGAAAAACTGTTTTTT. Translating gives CASSPNRVWEKLFF.

The rearrangement links TRBV19 to TRBJ2-7, with TRBD1 matching 7 bases. V shed 4 bases, J shed 4 bases, and the junction held 7 bases outside the gene matches. Germline values: CDR1 LNHDA, CDR2 SQIVND (reference sequence). CDR3 length: 14 residues. The DNA for the CDR3 is TGTGCCAGTAGTAAACAGGGGATGGTTTACGAGCAGTACTTC. Protein product: CASSKQGMVYEQYF.

This chain links TRBV5-1 with TRBJ1-2; D is perhaps TRBD1 (5 bases). The V gene lost 4 bases and the J gene lost 3 bases, with 22 bases spanning the gap. Germline V CDR1 and CDR2: SGHRS, YFSETQ. The CDR3 has 17 amino acids. The CDR3 sequence: CASSGGTPGRTYYGYTF. The DNA for the CDR3 is TGCGCCAGCAGCGGGGGGACTCCGGGCCGAACATACTATGGCTACACCTTC.

This clone was observed a single time. For the CDR3, the DNA is TGTGCCAGTAGTCCTCAATCAATGGGACAGGGCAGAGGAGATACGCAGTATTTT. This codes for CASSPQSMGQGRGDTQYF. The chain links TRBV19 to TRBJ2-3, with TRBD1 matching 9 bases. The CDR3 covers 18 residues. Germline CDR1 LNHDA, CDR2 SQIVND (reference sequence). Losses at the gene ends were 5 bases for V and 5 bases for J; bases not matched to a gene: 17.

This chain uses TRBV4-3 with TRBJ2-5; TRBD1 might be the D (5 bases). Germline V gives CDR1 LGHNA, CDR2 YSLEER. Trimming took off 4 bases at V and 2 bases at J, with 14 bases between the two ends. The CDR3 runs to 15 residues. The CDR3 here is CASSPTGQEQETQYF. Written as DNA, the CDR3 is TGCGCCAGCAGCCCTACCGGACAAGAACAAGAGACCCAGTACTTC.

The chain has TRBV4-3 and TRBJ1-2; 7 bases map to TRBD1. This CDR3 comprises 16 residues. In germline, CDR1 is LGHNA, CDR2 YSLEER. V gave up 4 bases and J gave up 5 bases; unmatched junction bases: 13. The chain's CDR3 is CASSPGASGTEYGYTF. The CDR3 DNA is TGCGCCAGCAGCCCTGGCGCATCCGGGACAGAGTATGGCTACACCTTC.

This rearrangement joins TRBV4-3 to TRBJ2-7; TRBD1 is a possible D gene (6 bases). Germline CDR1 is LGHNA and CDR2 is YSLEER. V was cut by 0 bases and J by 3 bases, with 15 bases left in between. The CDR3 is 16 residues long. CDR3 DNA: TGCGCCAGCAGCCAAGATTTAGGGGGTTCGTACTACGAGCAGTACTTC. It is translated as CASSQDLGGSYYEQYF.

This chain connects TRBV21-1 to TRBJ1-2. TRBV21-1 is a documented pseudogene. This CDR3 region has 17 residues. For the CDR3, the DNA is TGTGCCAGCAGCTCAATAGGGTCGAGGGGTTGCAACTATGGCTACACCTTC. This gives the protein CASSSIGSRGCNYGYTF.

The chain's CDR3 is CASSQPVSGNTIYF. Here the CDR3 DNA reads TGTGCCAGCAGCCAGCCGGTCTCTGGAAACACCATATATTTT. This chain joins TRBV14 and TRBJ1-3; D is uncertain. V was shortened by 3 bases and J by 0 bases, with 6 bases between the two germline ends. The CDR3 consists of 14 residues. CDR1 SGHDN and CDR2 FVKESK come from the germline V gene.